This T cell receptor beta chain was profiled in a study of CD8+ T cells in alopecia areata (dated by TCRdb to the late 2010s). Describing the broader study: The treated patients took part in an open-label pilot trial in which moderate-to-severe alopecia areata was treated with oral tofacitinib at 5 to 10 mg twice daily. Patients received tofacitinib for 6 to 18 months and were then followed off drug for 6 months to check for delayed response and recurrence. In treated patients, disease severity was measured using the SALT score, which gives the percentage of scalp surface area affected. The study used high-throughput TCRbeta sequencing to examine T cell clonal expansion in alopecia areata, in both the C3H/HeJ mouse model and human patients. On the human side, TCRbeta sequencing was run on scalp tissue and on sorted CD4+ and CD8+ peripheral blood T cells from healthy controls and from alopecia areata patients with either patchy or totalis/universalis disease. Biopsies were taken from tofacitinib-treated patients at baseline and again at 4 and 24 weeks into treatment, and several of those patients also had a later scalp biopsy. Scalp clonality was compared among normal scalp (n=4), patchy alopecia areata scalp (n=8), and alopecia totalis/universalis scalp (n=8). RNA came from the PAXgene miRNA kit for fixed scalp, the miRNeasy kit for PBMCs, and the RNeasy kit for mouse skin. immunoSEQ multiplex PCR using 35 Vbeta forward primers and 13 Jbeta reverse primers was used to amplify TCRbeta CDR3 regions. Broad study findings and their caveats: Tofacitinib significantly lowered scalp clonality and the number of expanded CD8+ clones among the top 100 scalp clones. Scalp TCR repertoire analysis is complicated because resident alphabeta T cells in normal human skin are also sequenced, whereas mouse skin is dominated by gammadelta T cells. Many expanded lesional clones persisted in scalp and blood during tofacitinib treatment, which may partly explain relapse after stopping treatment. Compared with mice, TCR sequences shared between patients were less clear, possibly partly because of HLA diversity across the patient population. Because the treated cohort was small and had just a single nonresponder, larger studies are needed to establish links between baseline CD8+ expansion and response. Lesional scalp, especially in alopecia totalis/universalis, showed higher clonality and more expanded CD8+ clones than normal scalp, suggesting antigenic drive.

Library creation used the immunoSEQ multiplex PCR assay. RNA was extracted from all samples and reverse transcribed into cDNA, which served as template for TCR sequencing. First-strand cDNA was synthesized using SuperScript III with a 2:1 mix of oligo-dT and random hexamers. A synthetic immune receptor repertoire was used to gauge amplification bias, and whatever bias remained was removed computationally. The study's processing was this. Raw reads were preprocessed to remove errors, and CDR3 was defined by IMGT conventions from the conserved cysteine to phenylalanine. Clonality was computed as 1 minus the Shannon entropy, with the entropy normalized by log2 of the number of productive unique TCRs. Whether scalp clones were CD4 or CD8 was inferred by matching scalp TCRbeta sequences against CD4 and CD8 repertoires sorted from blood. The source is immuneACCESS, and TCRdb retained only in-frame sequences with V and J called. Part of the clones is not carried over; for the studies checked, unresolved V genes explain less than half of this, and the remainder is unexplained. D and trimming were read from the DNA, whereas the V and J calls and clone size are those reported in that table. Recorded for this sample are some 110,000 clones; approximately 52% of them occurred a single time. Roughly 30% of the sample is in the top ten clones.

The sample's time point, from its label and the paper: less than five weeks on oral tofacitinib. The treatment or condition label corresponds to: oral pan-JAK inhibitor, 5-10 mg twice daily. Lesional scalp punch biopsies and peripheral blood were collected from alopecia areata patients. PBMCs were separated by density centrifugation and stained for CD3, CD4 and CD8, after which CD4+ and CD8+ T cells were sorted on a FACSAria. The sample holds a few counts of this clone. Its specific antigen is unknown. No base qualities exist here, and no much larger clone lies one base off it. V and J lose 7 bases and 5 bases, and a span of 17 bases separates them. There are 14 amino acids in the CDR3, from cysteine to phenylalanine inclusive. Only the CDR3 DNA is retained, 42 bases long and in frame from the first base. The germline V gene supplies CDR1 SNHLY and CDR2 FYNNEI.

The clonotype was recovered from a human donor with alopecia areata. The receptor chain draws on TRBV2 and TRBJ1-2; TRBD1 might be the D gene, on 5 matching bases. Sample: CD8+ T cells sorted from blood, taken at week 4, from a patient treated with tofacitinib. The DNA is TGTGCCAGCACCACCGGAGGGGAGGGTTATGGCTACACCTTC. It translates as CASTTGGEGYGYTF. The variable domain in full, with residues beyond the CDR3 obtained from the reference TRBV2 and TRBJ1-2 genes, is EPEVTQTPSHQVTQMGQEVILRCVPISNHLYFYWYRQILGQKVEFLVSFYNNEISEKSEIFDDQFSVERPDGSNFTLKIRSTKLEDSAMYFCASTTGGEGYGYTFGSGTRLTVV.